The 32 T cell receptor beta chains reported below all come from one sample, sequenced in a study of spatial heterogeneity in lung cancer. Time point of the sample: sample taken at primary tumor resection. Without sorting, whole RNA was sequenced from tumor, nontumor lung or frozen PBMC. TCRdb re-called the 5' RACE reads through MiXCR, storing one row per CDR3 protein. There are approximately 12,000 distinct CDR3 sequences in the sample; approximately 6.2% occur only once, and 10% lies in the top ten. Specimen: normal lung tissue next to the tumor, collected at surgery. The receptors here all came from a male donor with early-stage non-small cell lung cancer.

This clonotype was recorded at least ten times. V is TRBV14 and J is TRBJ2-1; 12 nucleotides line up with TRBD2. The CDR3 sequence is 17 residues long. Trimming took 3 bases from V and 10 from J; bases not matched to a gene: 13. Germline values: CDR1 SGHDN, CDR2 FVKESK. CDR3 coding DNA: TGTGCCAGCAGCCATTGGCTAGCGGGAGGGAACACGGAGGAGCAGTTCTTC. Amino acids: CASSHWLAGGNTEEQFF.

In its sample, this clonotype was seen a few times. This chain links TRBV18 with TRBJ1-5, with D unresolved. CDR1 and CDR2 (germline): KGHSH, LQKENI. V gave up 2 bases and J gave up 2 bases, with 4 bases separating them. CDR3 size: 13 residues. The CDR3 region has the DNA TGTGCCAGCTCACCAACGGGCAATCAGCCCCAGCATTTT. Protein: CASSPTGNQPQHF.

This clonotype appeared many times. The rearrangement joins TRBV29-1 to TRBJ1-1; no clear D. Germline loops: CDR1 SQVTM, CDR2 ANQGSEA. The CDR3 sequence is 14 residues long. Trimming pared 4 bases from V and 7 bases from J, leaving 19 bases between. The CDR3 coding sequence is TGCAGCGTTGTCGTGGGTGGAAGGTCCGGTGAAGCTTTCTTT. Translation gives CSVVVGGRSGEAFF.

This clonotype is classed as medium-sized. The V and J genes are TRBV20-1 and TRBJ2-1; TRBD1 agrees at 9 bases. V lost 3 bases to trimming and J lost 7 bases; unmatched junction nucleotides: 4. The CDR3 length is 13 residues. Per germline, CDR1 DFQATT and CDR2 SNEGSKA (reference sequence). CDR3 amino acids: CSARNRGRNEQFF. CDR3 nucleotides: TGCAGTGCTAGGAACAGGGGGCGGAATGAGCAGTTCTTC.

This clonotype was counted at least ten times. J is TRBJ1-1 and V is TRBV11-2; the D is unclear. CDR1 is SGHAT, CDR2 FQNNGV, per germline. This CDR3 has 14 amino acids. V was trimmed by 4 bases and J by 6 bases, leaving 15 bases between them. In nucleotides, the CDR3 is TGTGCCAGCAGCTACCCCGGCGGTTTTTCTGAAGCTTTCTTT. This gives the protein CASSYPGGFSEAFF.

This clonotype is termed medium-sized. The chain is built from TRBV27 and TRBJ2-2; D gene unclear. Trimming left V 4 bases short and J 1 base short, with 16 bases between. Germline V gene lookup returns CDR1 MNHEY and CDR2 SMNVEV (reference sequence). The CDR3 has 17 amino acids. Here the CDR3 reads CASSSSLRTVNTGELFF. In DNA form, the CDR3 reads TGTGCCAGCAGTTCGTCCCTGAGGACGGTGAACACCGGGGAGCTGTTTTTT.

This clonotype is termed medium-sized. The gene calls are TRBV6-1 and TRBJ1-6; 7 bases line up with TRBD1. The trim removed 4 bases at V and 5 bases at J, leaving 5 bases unmatched. Germline CDR1 and CDR2: MNHNS and SASEGT. CDR3 size: 15 residues. CDR3 loop: CASSVGGGNNSPLHF. CDR3 bases: TGTGCCAGCAGTGTGGGAGGGGGCAATAATTCACCCCTCCACTTT.

This clonotype qualifies as medium-sized (0.01 to 0.1%). In DNA form, the CDR3 reads TGTGCCAGCAGTTCCCAGACCATCCTAGGGGAGCAGTACTTC. It specifies CASSSQTILGEQYF. This chain joins TRBV6-6 and TRBJ2-7; no firm D call. Germline CDR1 MNHNY, CDR2 SVGAGI (reference sequence). The CDR3 spans 14 residues. V was trimmed by 4 bases and J by 7 bases, leaving 17 bases between them.

The chain has TRBV14 and TRBJ1-1, with D unclear. Germline V CDR1 and CDR2: SGHDN, FVKESK. The CDR3 loop spans 13 amino acids. The germline V and J ends were trimmed by 6 bases and 0 bases, with 8 bases remaining between them. The CDR3 loop is CASSRHLNTEAFF. For the CDR3, the DNA is TGTGCCAGCAGTCGACACTTGAACACTGAAGCTTTCTTT.

This clonotype qualifies as medium-sized. The chain uses TRBV6-5 and TRBJ1-4, with 7 bases identical to TRBD1. Per germline, CDR1 MNHEY and CDR2 SVGAGI. The CDR3 consists of 18 residues. J gave up 5 bases and V 0 bases, and 12 bases lay outside the gene matches. CDR3 protein: CASSYSITLQGKNEKLFF. CDR3 DNA sequence: TGTGCCAGCAGTTACTCGATAACCCTACAGGGGAAGAATGAAAAACTGTTTTTT.

This clonotype was counted many times. The V gene is TRBV5-1, the J gene TRBJ2-1; TRBD2 matches 11 bases. This CDR3 spans 18 amino acids. Germline values: CDR1 SGHRS, CDR2 YFSETQ. V trimming: 2 bases; J trimming: 6 bases; junction bases outside the gene matches: 13. CDR3 region: CASSFGSIAGGPLNEQFF. The CDR3, as DNA: TGCGCCAGCAGCTTCGGGTCTATAGCGGGAGGGCCCCTCAATGAGCAGTTCTTC.

This clonotype was recorded many times. V usage is TRBV18 and J usage is TRBJ2-3, with 8 bases fitting TRBD2. Germline V gives CDR1 KGHSH, CDR2 LQKENI. The CDR3 is 15 residues long. Losses at the gene ends were 1 base for V and 1 base for J; bases not matched to a gene: 1. This chain's CDR3 is CASSPLAGRTDTQYF. CDR3 coding DNA: TGTGCCAGCTCACCACTAGCGGGACGCACAGATACGCAGTATTTT.

This clonotype was picked up many times. The rearrangement uses TRBV5-1 and TRBJ1-1; D might be TRBD1 (5 bases). V gave up 4 bases and J gave up 7 bases, with 14 bases separating them. Germline V gene sequence: CDR1 SGHRS, CDR2 YFSETQ. The CDR3 length is 13 residues. The CDR3: CASSHGHGDEAFF. CDR3 DNA sequence: TGCGCCAGCAGCCACGGACACGGGGATGAAGCTTTCTTT.

The V call is TRBV2, the J call TRBJ1-1; 8 bases agree with TRBD1. The CDR3 covers 15 residues. V dropped 8 bases and J dropped 0; count of bases not matched to a gene: 8. Germline CDR1 SNHLY, CDR2 FYNNEI. In DNA form, the CDR3 reads TGTGCCAGCCGGTCCGGGACAGGCATGAACACTGAAGCTTTCTTT. Translation gives CASRSGTGMNTEAFF.

This clonotype was picked up many times. V usage is TRBV20-1 and J usage is TRBJ2-1, with a tentative D call TRBD2 (6 bases). V lost 5 bases to trimming and J lost 9 bases, with 8 bases between them. This CDR3 contains 10 residues. In germline, CDR1 is DFQATT, CDR2 SNEGSKA (reference sequence). The CDR3 DNA is TGCAGTGCTGGGACTGGTGAGCAGTTCTTC. Its translation is CSAGTGEQFF.

This clonotype was counted ten times or more. The CDR3: CASSLRGSGHNEQFF. The CDR3 DNA sequence: TGTGCCAGCAGCTTACGCGGGAGTGGCCACAATGAGCAGTTCTTC. The V call is TRBV11-1, the J call TRBJ2-1, with 7 nucleotides matching TRBD2. V shed 2 bases and J 5 bases; nucleotides not matched to a gene: 6. In germline, CDR1 is SGHAT, CDR2 FQDESV (reference sequence). This CDR3 region has 15 residues.

This chain uses TRBV30 with TRBJ2-2, with D possibly being TRBD2 (5 bases). The CDR3 contains 15 residues. V was cut by 4 bases and J by 6 bases, with 18 bases left in between. Germline V CDR1 and CDR2: GTSNPN, SVGIG (reference sequence). CDR3 amino acids: CAWTRSLAFAGELFF. The CDR3 DNA reads as TGTGCCTGGACCCGATCGCTAGCTTTTGCCGGGGAGCTGTTTTTT.

The CDR3 DNA reads as TGTGCCAGCAGCTTAGGCAGAGGTTTCCAAGAGACCCAGTACTTC. Translating it yields CASSLGRGFQETQYF. The chain combines TRBV13 with TRBJ2-5; D unresolved. The CDR3 totals 15 residues. V lost 0 bases to trimming and J lost 1 base, with 9 bases between them. Per the germline V gene, CDR1 is PRHDT and CDR2 is FYEKMQ (reference sequence).

The table lists this clonotype with many counts. It is unclear where the CDR3 begins or ends on the DNA, so no DNA is shown, and the CDR3 is as TCRdb lists it. The V gene is TRBV29-1, the J gene TRBJ2-3; TRBD1 reflects the table's D call only, with no check against the DNA. Including both end residues, the CDR3 is 15 amino acids long. Germline V gene data show CDR1 as SQVTM and CDR2 as ANQGSEA. CDR3 region: CSVVRILSGPDTQYF.

This clonotype appeared many times. The V call is TRBV29-1, the J call TRBJ2-7; TRBD2 matches 7 bases. This CDR3 is built from 14 residues. J gave up 0 bases and V 4 bases, and 6 bases lay outside the gene matches. Germline V gene lookup returns CDR1 SQVTM and CDR2 ANQGSEA. Here the CDR3 reads CSVATGGSSYEQYF. The DNA of the CDR3 is TGCAGCGTTGCAACGGGGGGTTCCTCCTACGAGCAGTACTTC.

At least ten counts were recorded for this clonotype. The gene calls are TRBV12-3 or TRBV12-4 and TRBJ2-1, with 11 bases matching TRBD2. This CDR3 has 17 residues. With 5 bases clipped from V and 7 bases from J, the junction kept 13 bases outside the gene matches. As DNA, the CDR3 is TGTGCCAGCAGTCCCCCCGATAGACTAGCGGGGAGAAATGAGCAGTTCTTC. Its protein is CASSPPDRLAGRNEQFF.

By share of the sample, this clonotype is medium-sized. The V gene is TRBV27, the J gene TRBJ2-7; 9 positions match TRBD2. Per germline, CDR1 MNHEY and CDR2 SMNVEV (reference sequence). The CDR3 runs to 17 residues. V was clipped by 1 base and J by 5 bases; unmatched bases: 12. CDR3 DNA: TGTGCCAGCAGTTTATTTGGCTCGGGTAGCGGGAGCAACGAGCAGTACTTC. Protein product: CASSLFGSGSGSNEQYF.

The sample holds many counts of this clonotype. The chain couples TRBV24-1 to TRBJ2-5, with TRBD1 matching over 8 bases. Germline-derived CDR1 and CDR2 are KGHDR and SFDVKD. This CDR3 region has 15 residues. J was trimmed by 3 bases and V by 4 bases; bases with no gene match: 6. DNA of the CDR3: TGTGCCACCAGTGACCCGGGACAGGAAAAAGAGACCCAGTACTTC. Its translation: CATSDPGQEKETQYF.

Ten or more counts support this clonotype. This chain uses TRBV16 with TRBJ2-1; maybe TRBD2 (6 bases). Germline assignment: CDR1 KGHSY and CDR2 FQNENV. Between the trimmed V and J ends, which lost 1 base and 0 bases, there was a span of 13 bases. This CDR3 has 17 amino acids. CDR3 DNA: TGTGCCAGCAGCCAATTATCTAGCGCAAGCTCCTACAATGAGCAGTTCTTC. This encodes CASSQLSSASSYNEQFF.

The rearrangement joins TRBV9 to TRBJ2-3; a weak D match, TRBD1 (5 bases). Trimming removed 0 bases at V and 2 bases at J, with 7 bases between. Looked up from germline, CDR1 is SGDLS and CDR2 is YYNGEE. The CDR3 runs to 14 residues. The CDR3 DNA reads as TGTGCCAGCAGCGTAGAGGACACCACAGATACGCAGTATTTT. It encodes CASSVEDTTDTQYF.

This clonotype was observed a handful of times. This chain links TRBV11-2 with TRBJ2-7; 10 bases line up with TRBD1. CDR1 is SGHAT, CDR2 FQNNGV, per germline. V was pared by 5 bases and J by 2 bases, with 3 bases of the junction left unmatched. The CDR3 is 14 residues long. In DNA, the CDR3 is TGTGCCAGCAGCCTAGGACAGGGGGCCTACGAGCAGTACTTC. Its protein is CASSLGQGAYEQYF. Complete variable domain (other parts from reference TRBV11-2 and TRBJ2-7): EAGVAQSPRYKIIEKRQSVAFWCNPISGHATLYWYQQILGQGPKLLIQFQNNGVVDDSQLPKDRFSAERLKGVDSTLKIQPAKLEDSAVYLCASSLGQGAYEQYFGPGTRLTVT.

This clonotype appeared many times. V and J are TRBV28 and TRBJ2-3; 11 bases match TRBD2. Trimming cost V 0 bases and J 2 bases; bases outside gene matches: 4. The CDR3 runs 17 residues. The germline gives CDR1 MDHEN, CDR2 SYDVKM. The CDR3 loop is CASSLWASGRFTDTQYF. CDR3 coding DNA: TGTGCCAGCAGTTTATGGGCTAGCGGGAGGTTCACAGATACGCAGTATTTT.

This clonotype was observed a few times. The chain uses TRBV5-1 and TRBJ2-1; perhaps TRBD1 as D (5 bases). Germline loops: CDR1 SGHRS, CDR2 YFSETQ. This CDR3 region has 13 residues. Trimming took 1 base from V and 9 from J, leaving 11 bases between them. The CDR3 DNA is TGCGCCAGCAGCTTGAGTGCTGACAGTGAGCAGTTCTTC. It codes for CASSLSADSEQFF.

The genes are TRBV7-9 and TRBJ2-7; D unresolved. Trimming took 1 base from V and 0 from J, leaving 7 bases between them. This CDR3 has 14 amino acids. CDR1 is SEHNR and CDR2 is FQNEAQ in the germline V gene (reference sequence). CDR3 amino acids: CASSLEGISYEQYF. CDR3 sequence (DNA): TGTGCCAGCAGCTTAGAGGGAATCTCCTACGAGCAGTACTTC.

This clonotype was seen many times. The chain carries TRBV18 and TRBJ2-7; 7 nucleotides match TRBD2. From germline, CDR1 is KGHSH and CDR2 LQKENI. This CDR3 has 12 amino acids. Trimming at V came to 4 bases and at J to 7 bases, leaving 4 bases not matched to a gene. The CDR3 is CASSQLGGEQYF. Written as DNA, the CDR3 is TGTGCCAGCTCACAGCTGGGGGGGGAGCAGTACTTC.

The table lists this clonotype with many counts. This sequence joins TRBV27 and TRBJ2-3, with D uncertain. The CDR3 has 15 amino acids. Trimming took off 8 bases at V and 0 bases at J, with 15 bases between the two ends. Germline V CDR1 and CDR2: MNHEY, SMNVEV (reference sequence). The CDR3 reads CASSTWAISTDTQYF. As DNA, the CDR3 is TGTGCCAGCTCGACTTGGGCCATTAGCACAGATACGCAGTATTTT.

In its sample, this clonotype was seen many times. The J gene is TRBJ2-1, the V gene TRBV30; either TRBD1 or TRBD2 may fit D (6 bases each). The CDR3 consists of 15 residues. Germline CDR1 GTSNPN, CDR2 SVGIG (reference sequence). V was cut by 2 bases and J by 7 bases, with 18 bases left in between. The CDR3 here is CAWSSGQHRGNEQFF. The CDR3 DNA follows: TGTGCCTGGAGTTCTGGACAGCATCGGGGGAATGAGCAGTTCTTC.